This T cell receptor beta chain appears in the sequencing data of a study of blood T cell repertoires in COVID-19. Germline values: CDR1 MNHEY, CDR2 SMNVEV (reference sequence). CDR3 length: 15 residues. V was clipped by 4 bases and J by 8 bases; unmatched bases: 13. Sequenced by immunoSEQ multiplex PCR; TCRdb stores in-frame clones only, minus some. Here the sample spans around 60,000 clones, around 77% being singletons. This clone was seen a few times. The rearrangement joins TRBV27 to TRBJ1-2; TRBD1 agrees at 7 bases. This receptor was taken from a man at least 80 years old with active or convalescent COVID-19. The sample was peripheral blood. The CDR3 DNA is TGTGCCAGCAGTTCCAATTTACAGGGGTTTGGAGGCTACACCTTC. Its protein product is CASSSNLQGFGGYTF.